The 14 T cell receptor beta chains listed next were all sequenced from one sample in a study of regulatory T cells in long-lasting Graves disease. Arm-PCR with iRepertoire HTBI primers amplified the CDR3 regions for these TCR beta libraries. TCRdb recomputed calls from the multiplex PCR reads with MiXCR, one row per CDR3 protein. The profile shows 400,000 to 650,000 distinct CDR3 sequences, roughly a sixth of them singletons. As to time point: newly diagnosed GD, antithyroid drugs for less than 3 months. There was RNA extracted from PBMCs, and the TCR library was made from it. These sequences were also reported in another study, on T cells in Graves' hyperthyroidism and ophthalmopathy.

The material was peripheral blood mononuclear cells (PBMCs), obtained at new diagnosis, from a patient treated with antithyroid drugs. These TCRs come from a woman between 40 and 65 years old with Graves disease.

V gene TRBV19 combines with J gene TRBJ2-4; TRBD2 aligns across 9 bases. The germline CDR1 and CDR2 sequences are LNHDA and SQIVND (reference sequence). Trimming cost V 1 base and J 0 bases; bases outside gene matches: 10. The CDR3 totals 19 residues. The CDR3 protein is CASSIAGGGVSLAKNIQYF. The CDR3 DNA reads as TGTGCCAGTAGTATAGCAGGCGGGGGGGTTTCTTTAGCCAAAAACATTCAGTACTTC.

This clonotype was seen at least ten times. V and J are TRBV20-1 and TRBJ2-5; perhaps TRBD1 as D (7 bases). Germline CDR1 DFQATT, CDR2 SNEGSKA (reference sequence). This CDR3 is built from 15 residues. Trimming left V 1 base short and J 4 bases short, with 16 bases between. The CDR3 is CSARVTGQGGETQYF. The CDR3 DNA reads as TGCAGTGCTAGAGTAACGGGGCAGGGGGGAGAGACCCAGTACTTC.

The chain joins TRBV4-2 to TRBJ2-1; TRBD2 agrees at 14 bases. The germline gives CDR1 LGHNA, CDR2 YNFKEQ. V lost 0 bases and J lost 4; bases outside the gene matches: 11. The CDR3 contains 20 residues. CDR3 nucleotide sequence: TGTGCCAGCAGCCAAGATGGGACTAGCGGGGGCTACTCCTTTTACAATGAGCAGTTCTTC. This translates into CASSQDGTSGGYSFYNEQFF.

The CDR3 region is CASSYIPGGNTEAFF. The DNA for the CDR3 is TGTGCCAGCAGTTATATCCCAGGGGGCAACACTGAAGCTTTCTTT. The chain has TRBV28 and TRBJ1-1; 8 bases line up with TRBD1. Germline trimming cut 4 bases from V and 2 bases from J; bases unmatched to any gene: 6. This CDR3 region has 15 residues. Germline V CDR1 and CDR2: MDHEN, SYDVKM. Full variable domain (rest looked up from reference TRBV28 and TRBJ1-1): DVKVTQSSRYLVKRTGEKVFLECVQDMDHENMFWYRQDPGLGLRLIYFSYDVKMKEKGDIPEGYSVSREKKERFSLILESASTNQTSMYLCASSYIPGGNTEAFFGQGTRLTVV.

In its sample, this clonotype was seen a few times. V usage is TRBV6-1 and J usage is TRBJ2-1; 11 nucleotides agree with TRBD1. CDR3 length equals 17 residues. Germline CDR1 is MNHNS and CDR2 is SASEGT. The V and J ends lost 6 bases and 5 bases, in that order; junction bases with no gene match: 12. The CDR3 DNA reads TGTGCCAGCAGGACATCCGGGGGACAGGGGGTCCACAATGAGCAGTTCTTC. As protein: CASRTSGGQGVHNEQFF.

At least ten counts were recorded for this clonotype. The chain has TRBV2 and TRBJ2-1, with D unclear. Trimming cost V 2 bases and J 4 bases, with 9 bases left between them. Germline V lookup: CDR1 SNHLY, CDR2 FYNNEI. The CDR3 has 14 amino acids. CDR3 DNA sequence: TGTGCCAGCAGTGAAACCGGAACTTACAATGAGCAGTTCTTC. It encodes CASSETGTYNEQFF. The entire variable domain, with the rest obtained from reference TRBV2 and TRBJ2-1, is as follows: EPEVTQTPSHQVTQMGQEVILRCVPISNHLYFYWYRQILGQKVEFLVSFYNNEISEKSEIFDDQFSVERPDGSNFTLKIRSTKLEDSAMYFCASSETGTYNEQFFGPGTRLTVL.

At least ten counts were recorded for this clonotype. The V gene is TRBV9, the J gene TRBJ2-7; 12 nucleotides agree with TRBD1. CDR3 length: 17 residues. The J segment lost 5 bases and the V segment lost 0 bases, leaving 9 bases of the junction unmatched. The germline CDR1 and CDR2 sequences are SGDLS and YYNGEE. The DNA of the CDR3 is TGTGCCAGCAGCGTAGCTACGGGGGGACAGGGGGCCAACGAGCAGTACTTC. This sequence encodes CASSVATGGQGANEQYF.

This clonotype was detected only a few times. CDR3 bases: TGTGCCAGCAGCTTAGAGTGGACTAGCGGGAGCTCCTACAATGAGCAGTTCTTC. Protein product: CASSLEWTSGSSYNEQFF. This chain uses TRBV13 with TRBJ2-1; 13 nucleotides line up with TRBD2. This CDR3 has 18 amino acids. V shed 1 base and J 0 bases; nucleotides not matched to a gene: 3. Per germline, CDR1 PRHDT and CDR2 FYEKMQ (reference sequence).

To note about this clonotype: A much larger clone lies one base from this, so it may be a read error. The J gene is TRBJ2-4, the V gene TRBV12-3 or TRBV12-4, with 13 bases fitting TRBD2. The CDR3 runs 18 residues. The CDR3 coding sequence is TGTGCCGGCAGTCTCGGGGGACTAGCGGGGCGAGGAACAGATACGCAGTACTTT. Translation: CAGSLGGLAGRGTDTQYF.

The rearrangement links TRBV7-9 to TRBJ2-3, with D hard to call. Trimming stripped 5 bases from V and 2 bases from J, with 14 bases between. This CDR3 spans 15 amino acids. Germline V lookup: CDR1 SEHNR, CDR2 FQNEAQ (reference sequence). The CDR3 is CASSLNFIVTDTQYF. The CDR3, as DNA: TGTGCCAGCAGCCTAAACTTCATCGTCACAGATACGCAGTATTTT.

This clonotype has a count of ten or more. The chain recombines TRBV6-1 with TRBJ2-3; 7 bases line up with TRBD1. V lost 6 bases and J lost 5; bases outside the gene matches: 5. Germline V gene lookup returns CDR1 MNHNS and CDR2 SASEGT. CDR3 length equals 13 residues. CDR3 in amino acids: CASRETGKDTQYF. CDR3 bases: TGTGCCAGCAGAGAGACAGGGAAAGATACGCAGTATTTT.

The chain joins TRBV5-1 to TRBJ1-2; D unclear. V lost 0 bases and J lost 0, with 15 bases in between. This CDR3 comprises 17 residues. Germline V lookup: CDR1 SGHRS, CDR2 YFSETQ. The CDR3 nucleotides read TGCGCCAGCAGCTTGGAACCCAGACAAAACTCTAACTATGGCTACACCTTC. Translated: CASSLEPRQNSNYGYTF. Using reference TRBV5-1 and TRBJ1-2 for the parts outside the CDR3, the full variable domain is KAGVTQTPRYLIKTRGQQVTLSCSPISGHRSVSWYQQTPGQGLQFLFEYFSETQRNKGNFPGRFSGRQFSNSRSEMNVSTLELGDSALYLCASSLEPRQNSNYGYTFGSGTRLTVV.

V is TRBV12-3 or TRBV12-4 and J is TRBJ1-1, with no clear D. V was shortened by 5 bases and J by 1 base, with 11 bases between the two germline ends. The CDR3 runs to 14 residues. The CDR3 coding sequence is TGTGCCAGCAGTCGCTGGAGTACGAACACTGAAGCTTTCTTT. Protein: CASSRWSTNTEAFF.

About this clonotype: This may come from a read error, since a much larger clone is one base off. J is TRBJ2-5 and V is TRBV11-2; tentative D call: TRBD2 (6 bases). The CDR3 sequence is 15 residues long. Trimming pared 5 bases from V and 2 bases from J, leaving 15 bases between. Germline V gene lookup returns CDR1 SGHAT and CDR2 FQNNGV. The CDR3 here is CASSLSGGQQETQYF. The CDR3 DNA sequence: TGTGCCAGCAGCCTCAGCGGAGGGCAGCAAGAGACCCAGTACTTC. The full variable domain, its missing parts supplied by reference TRBV11-2 and TRBJ2-5, is EAGVAQSPRYKIIEKRQSVAFWCNPISGHATLYWYQQILGQGPKLLIQFQNNGVVDDSQLPKDRFSAERLKGVDSTLKIQPAKLEDSAVYLCASSLSGGQQETQYFGPGTRLLVL.